The 20 T cell receptor beta chains below all came from one sample that was sequenced in a study of shared T cell receptors in the human thymus. The method was immunoSEQ multiplex PCR; TCRdb's version includes in-frame clones alone and lacks a portion of them. Of some 640,000 clones in the sample, approximately 89% were seen once. These data were likewise used in another study, on human thymus T cells.

The sample consisted of thymocytes. Every receptor here comes from a boy in the first two years of life with a congenital heart defect.

This sequence joins TRBV19 and TRBJ2-1; TRBD2 might be the D (7 bases). Deletions cut 9 bases from V and 5 bases from J, with 23 bases between. The length of the CDR3 is 16 residues. Germline loops: CDR1 LNHDA, CDR2 SQIVND (reference sequence). CDR3 amino acids: CASQGGAGNVNNEQFF. The DNA for the CDR3 is TGTGCCAGCCAAGGGGGGGCAGGGAATGTCAACAATGAGCAGTTCTTC.

This chain connects TRBV2 to TRBJ1-4; 7 bases match TRBD1. V lost 6 bases to trimming and J lost 7 bases; unmatched junction nucleotides: 11. Germline lookup yields CDR1 SNHLY and CDR2 FYNNEI. The CDR3 length is 15 residues. CDR3 DNA sequence: TGTGCCAGCAGCCCCCGACAGGGATTGTGTGAAAAACTGTTTTTT. Protein product: CASSPRQGLCEKLFF.

The V gene is TRBV28, the J gene TRBJ2-7; 7 nucleotides line up with TRBD1. The CDR3 runs to 14 residues. The germline CDR1 and CDR2 sequences are MDHEN and SYDVKM. With V trimmed by 3 bases and J by 5 bases, 7 bases remained unmatched. CDR3 residues: CASSFNRGSNEQYF. In DNA form, the CDR3 reads TGTGCCAGCAGTTTCAACAGGGGAAGCAACGAGCAGTACTTC.

The chain joins TRBV28 to TRBJ2-7; D gene uncertain. The V gene lost 3 bases and the J gene lost 5 bases, with 11 bases spanning the gap. Germline V gene data show CDR1 as MDHEN and CDR2 as SYDVKM. The CDR3 covers 13 residues. CDR3: CASSFLGPDEQYF. In nucleotides, the CDR3 is TGTGCCAGCAGTTTTCTGGGCCCAGACGAGCAGTACTTC.

This chain links TRBV5-4 with TRBJ2-1; 7 bases are shared with TRBD2. This CDR3 has 15 amino acids. The J segment lost 3 bases and the V segment lost 0 bases, leaving 3 bases of the junction unmatched. Looked up from germline, CDR1 is SGHNT and CDR2 is YYREEE (reference sequence). The CDR3 is CASSLDAGVYNEQFF. Written as DNA, the CDR3 is TGTGCCAGCAGCTTGGACGCGGGAGTCTACAATGAGCAGTTCTTC.

The chain recombines TRBV28 with TRBJ1-2; maybe TRBD1 (5 bases). CDR1 MDHEN and CDR2 SYDVKM come from the germline V gene. V was shortened by 3 bases and J by 2 bases, with 7 bases between the two germline ends. This CDR3 is built from 13 residues. CDR3 nucleotides: TGTGCCAGCAGTTTGAAGGGGAACTATGGCTACACCTTC. It translates to CASSLKGNYGYTF.

This clone appeared a single time. CDR3 nucleotides: TGTGCCAGCAGCGGAAACAGGGGGCTCGTAACAGATACGCAGTATTTT. It codes for CASSGNRGLVTDTQYF. V gene TRBV28 combines with J gene TRBJ2-3, with 9 bases aligning to TRBD1. Trimming at V came to 6 bases and at J to 3 bases, leaving 10 bases not matched to a gene. This CDR3 comprises 16 residues. The germline gives CDR1 MDHEN, CDR2 SYDVKM.

The CDR3 protein is CASSSPGQGGAKTEAFF. CDR3 in DNA: TGTGCCAGCAGTTCTCCCGGACAGGGAGGGGCAAAAACTGAAGCTTTCTTT. The J gene is TRBJ1-1, the V gene TRBV27, with TRBD1 matching over 8 bases. The CDR3 has 17 amino acids. After removal of 4 bases from V and 5 bases from J, the junction contained 15 bases not matched to a gene. CDR1 is MNHEY, CDR2 SMNVEV, per germline (reference sequence).

J is TRBJ1-1 and V is TRBV19; TRBD1 matches 7 bases. CDR1 and CDR2 (germline): LNHDA, SQIVND (reference sequence). The CDR3 spans 13 residues. Germline trimming cut 5 bases from V and 5 bases from J; bases unmatched to any gene: 5. This CDR3 is CASSPHRGTEAFF. CDR3 nucleotides: TGTGCCAGTAGTCCTCACAGGGGTACTGAAGCTTTCTTT. Full variable domain (rest looked up from reference TRBV19 and TRBJ1-1): DGGITQSPKYLFRKEGQNVTLSCEQNLNHDAMYWYRQDPGQGLRLIYYSQIVNDFQKGDIAEGYSVSREKKESFPLTVTSAQKNPTAFYLCASSPHRGTEAFFGQGTRLTVV.

The chain is built from TRBV6-5 and TRBJ2-5, with 8 positions matching TRBD1. In germline, CDR1 is MNHEY, CDR2 SVGAGI. The ends lost 6 bases at V and 0 bases at J; junction bases unmatched: 6. The CDR3 contains 15 residues. CDR3 sequence: CASRKQGQDQETQYF. CDR3 bases: TGTGCCAGCAGGAAACAGGGACAGGACCAAGAGACCCAGTACTTC.

The CDR3 is CASSTGTGDGTQYF. CDR3 nucleotides: TGTGCCAGCAGCACCGGGACAGGGGACGGGACCCAGTACTTC. The rearrangement joins TRBV9 to TRBJ2-5; 10 bases match TRBD1. The germline gives CDR1 SGDLS, CDR2 YYNGEE. The CDR3 spans 14 residues. The V and J ends lost 4 bases and 7 bases, in that order; junction bases with no gene match: 7.

This chain connects TRBV2 to TRBJ1-3; TRBD1 matches 7 bases. V lost 6 bases to trimming and J lost 3 bases; unmatched junction nucleotides: 5. Germline V lookup: CDR1 SNHLY, CDR2 FYNNEI. The CDR3 covers 14 residues. The CDR3, as DNA: TGTGCCAGCAGGCCAGGGGGTATTGGAAACACCATATATTTT. Encoded protein: CASRPGGIGNTIYF.

The chain couples TRBV7-2 to TRBJ2-7; D uncertain. Trimming removed 5 bases at V and 0 bases at J, with 14 bases between. This CDR3 has 15 amino acids. Germline V CDR1 and CDR2: SGHTA, FQGNSA. The CDR3 region is CASSPNLISSYEQYF. The CDR3 region has the DNA TGTGCCAGCAGCCCTAACCTAATTAGCTCCTACGAGCAGTACTTC.

This chain uses TRBV6-5 with TRBJ2-5; TRBD2 agrees at 7 bases. Germline assignment: CDR1 MNHEY and CDR2 SVGAGI. This CDR3 is 13 amino acids long. With V trimmed by 2 bases and J by 5 bases, 2 bases remained unmatched. DNA of the CDR3: TGTGCCAGCAGTTACAGGGGAGGGGAGACCCAGTACTTC. Encoded protein: CASSYRGGETQYF.

The rearrangement links TRBV6-4 to TRBJ2-1; D may be TRBD2 (5 bases). Deletions cut 6 bases from V and 5 bases from J, with 17 bases between. CDR1 and CDR2 from the germline V gene are MRHNA and SNTAGT. The CDR3 loop spans 15 amino acids. CDR3 bases: TGTGCCAGCAGGCCAACGAGCGGAATGGACAATGAGCAGTTCTTC. Its translation is CASRPTSGMDNEQFF.

This clone was recorded only once. This rearrangement joins TRBV28 to TRBJ1-2, with 7 bases identical to TRBD1. CDR1 and CDR2 (germline): MDHEN, SYDVKM. The CDR3 loop spans 13 amino acids. J gave up 3 bases and V 5 bases, and 3 bases lay outside the gene matches. As DNA, the CDR3 is TGTGCCAGCAGTACAGGGGTTGACTATGGCTACACCTTC. This sequence encodes CASSTGVDYGYTF.

V gene TRBV4-1 combines with J gene TRBJ1-1; D unclear. Germline V gene sequence: CDR1 MGHRA, CDR2 YSYEKL. CDR3 size: 12 residues. The V and J ends lost 3 bases and 3 bases respectively, with 5 bases between them. In DNA form, the CDR3 reads TGCGCCAGCAGCCACGGTTACACTGAAGCTTTCTTT. Protein: CASSHGYTEAFF.

V gene TRBV25-1 combines with J gene TRBJ1-4; TRBD1 agrees at 7 bases. There are 13 residues in the CDR3. The germline V gene has CDR1 MGHDK and CDR2 SYGVNS. The J segment lost 8 bases and the V segment lost 8 bases, leaving 8 bases of the junction unmatched. The CDR3 protein is CASRDRVGEKLFF. CDR3 DNA sequence: TGTGCCAGCCGAGACAGGGTAGGGGAAAAACTGTTTTTT.

The rearrangement uses TRBV6-6 and TRBJ2-5, with D perhaps matching TRBD1 (8 bases). The assigned J gene may be wrong: the sequence end matches TRBJ2-7 better. The germline V gene has CDR1 MNHNY and CDR2 SVGAGI (reference sequence). The CDR3 has 14 amino acids. The CDR3 sequence is CASIPSNRGGEQYF. CDR3 bases: TGTGCCAGCATTCCGTCAAACAGGGGGGGCGAGCAGTACTTC.

The chain has TRBV9 and TRBJ1-5, with D hard to call. The germline V and J ends were trimmed by 0 bases and 6 bases, with 10 bases remaining between them. Germline CDR1 reads SGDLS; CDR2 reads YYNGEE. The CDR3 length is 14 residues. CDR3 protein: CASSVGEATQPQHF. For the CDR3, the DNA is TGTGCCAGCAGCGTAGGGGAGGCCACTCAGCCCCAGCATTTT.